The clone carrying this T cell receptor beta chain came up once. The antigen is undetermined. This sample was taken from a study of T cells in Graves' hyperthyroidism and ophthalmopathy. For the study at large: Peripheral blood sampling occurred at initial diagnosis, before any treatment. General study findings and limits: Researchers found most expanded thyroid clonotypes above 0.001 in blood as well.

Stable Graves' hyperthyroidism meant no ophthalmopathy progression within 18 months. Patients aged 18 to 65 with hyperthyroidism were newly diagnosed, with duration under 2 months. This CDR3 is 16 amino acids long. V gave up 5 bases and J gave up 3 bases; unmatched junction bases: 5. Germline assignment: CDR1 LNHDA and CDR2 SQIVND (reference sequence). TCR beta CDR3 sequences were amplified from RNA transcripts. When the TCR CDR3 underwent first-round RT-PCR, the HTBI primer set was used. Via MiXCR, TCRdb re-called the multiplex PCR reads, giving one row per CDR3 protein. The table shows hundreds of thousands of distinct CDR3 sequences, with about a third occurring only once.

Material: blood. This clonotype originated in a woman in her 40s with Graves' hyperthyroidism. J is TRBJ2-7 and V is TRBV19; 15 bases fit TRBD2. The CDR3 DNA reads TGTGCCAGTAGTTACGGGACTAGCGGGGGGATCTACGAGCAGTACTTC. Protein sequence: CASSYGTSGGIYEQYF.